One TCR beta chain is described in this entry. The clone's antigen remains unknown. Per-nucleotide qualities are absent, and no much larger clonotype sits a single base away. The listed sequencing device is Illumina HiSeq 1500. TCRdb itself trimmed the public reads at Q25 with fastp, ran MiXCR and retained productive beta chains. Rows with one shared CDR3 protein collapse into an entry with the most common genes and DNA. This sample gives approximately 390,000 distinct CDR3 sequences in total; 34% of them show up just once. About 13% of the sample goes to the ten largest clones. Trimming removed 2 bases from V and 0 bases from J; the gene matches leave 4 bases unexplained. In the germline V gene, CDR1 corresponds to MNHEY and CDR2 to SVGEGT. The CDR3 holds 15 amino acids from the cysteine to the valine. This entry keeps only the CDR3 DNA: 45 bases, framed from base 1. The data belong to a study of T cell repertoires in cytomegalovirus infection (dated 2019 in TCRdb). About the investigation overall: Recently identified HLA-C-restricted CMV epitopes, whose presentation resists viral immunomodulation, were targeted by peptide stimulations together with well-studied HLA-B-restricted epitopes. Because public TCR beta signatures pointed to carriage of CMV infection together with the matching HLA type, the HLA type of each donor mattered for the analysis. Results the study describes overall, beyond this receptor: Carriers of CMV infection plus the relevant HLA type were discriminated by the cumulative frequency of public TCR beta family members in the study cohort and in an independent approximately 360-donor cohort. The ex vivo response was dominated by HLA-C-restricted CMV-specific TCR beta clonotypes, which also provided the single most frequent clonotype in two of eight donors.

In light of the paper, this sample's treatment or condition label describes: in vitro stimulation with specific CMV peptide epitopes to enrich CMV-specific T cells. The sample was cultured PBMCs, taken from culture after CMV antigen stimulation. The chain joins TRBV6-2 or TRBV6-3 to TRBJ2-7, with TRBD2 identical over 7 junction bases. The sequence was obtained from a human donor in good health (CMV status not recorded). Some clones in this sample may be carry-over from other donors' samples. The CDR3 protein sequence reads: CASSYRSGGSYEQYV. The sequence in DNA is TGTGCCAGCAGTTACCGGTCGGGAGGCTCCTACGAGCAGTACGTC.